Listed here are 25 T cell receptor beta chains from one sample, sequenced in a study of beta chain features in type 1 diabetes. Every isolated RNA sample was fully reverse transcribed, so sequencing captured expressed TCRB transcripts. Profiling relied on immunoSEQ multiplex PCR, and the TCRdb table lists in-frame clones only, not all of them. The repertoire includes about 930,000 clones, roughly 16% of them detected once, and 0.02% to 0.025% sits in the top ten. Sequenced material: naive CD4+ T cells from blood. These receptors were obtained from a woman under 30 in good health.

This clone occurred a few times. V is TRBV28 and J is TRBJ2-1, with 9 bases fitting TRBD2. CDR1 and CDR2 (germline): MDHEN, SYDVKM. Germline trimming cut 3 bases from V and 15 bases from J; bases unmatched to any gene: 15. The CDR3 is 15 amino acids. The CDR3 sequence: CASSLPGSGSFPPFF. CDR3 DNA sequence: TGTGCCAGCAGTTTGCCAGGTAGCGGGAGCTTCCCGCCGTTCTTC.

The chain employs TRBV15 and TRBJ2-5; 8 nucleotides align to TRBD1. Per germline, CDR1 LNHNV and CDR2 YYDKDF (reference sequence). CDR3 size: 15 residues. V gave up 3 bases and J gave up 1 base; unmatched junction bases: 4. CDR3 protein: CATSRGQATQETQYF. The CDR3 DNA follows: TGTGCCACCAGCAGGGGACAGGCCACCCAAGAGACCCAGTACTTC.

The V gene is TRBV5-6, the J gene TRBJ2-5; the match to TRBD1 covers 8 bases. Trimming took 2 bases from V and 1 from J; bases not matched to a gene: 7. Per germline, CDR1 SGHDT and CDR2 YYEEEE. This CDR3 is 16 amino acids long. CDR3 protein: CASSFRRTGSQETQYF. CDR3 DNA sequence: TGTGCCAGCAGCTTCAGAAGGACAGGGTCCCAAGAGACCCAGTACTTC.

A remark on this clone: An end of the junction does not agree with germline; a read error may underlie this. This rearrangement joins TRBV15 to TRBJ1-1, with 12 bases that match TRBD1. Germline CDR1 reads LNHNV; CDR2 reads YYDKDF (reference sequence). This CDR3 has 18 amino acids. CDR3 in DNA: TGTGCCACCAGCAGAAGAAAGGCCGGGACAGGGGGCAACACCGAAGCTTTCTTT. Protein: CATSRRKAGTGGNTEAFF. The full variable domain, its missing parts supplied by reference TRBV15 and TRBJ1-1, is DAMVIQNPRYQVTQFGKPVTLSCSQTLNHNVMYWYQQKSSQAPKLLFHYYDKDFNNEADTPDNFQSRRPNTSFCFLDIRSPGLGDTAMYLCATSRRKAGTGGNTEAFFGQGTRLTVV.

The rearrangement uses TRBV5-1 and TRBJ2-1; 7 bases line up with TRBD1. The CDR3 runs 14 residues. Germline assignment: CDR1 SGHRS and CDR2 YFSETQ. V lost 7 bases, J lost 0 bases, and 4 bases stayed unmatched. The CDR3 spells CASGQESSYNEQFF. The CDR3 nucleotides read TGCGCCAGCGGACAGGAAAGCTCCTACAATGAGCAGTTCTTC.

This rearrangement joins TRBV19 to TRBJ2-1; 7 nucleotides line up with TRBD2. This CDR3 contains 14 residues. The V gene's germline CDR1 is LNHDA and CDR2 SQIVND (reference sequence). Trimming cost V 6 bases and J 4 bases; bases outside gene matches: 6. The CDR3 bases are TGTGCCAGTAGAGGCGGGAGAGGATACAATGAGCAGTTCTTC. Residues: CASRGGRGYNEQFF.

This rearrangement joins TRBV9 to TRBJ2-6; tentatively, D is TRBD2 (5 bases). In germline, CDR1 is SGDLS, CDR2 YYNGEE. V dropped 4 bases and J dropped 2 bases, with 16 bases sitting between them. This CDR3 contains 17 residues. The CDR3 sequence is CASSPRAEKAGANVLTF. The CDR3 bases are TGTGCCAGCAGCCCGAGGGCTGAGAAAGCTGGGGCCAACGTCCTGACTTTC.

The table lists this clone with a few counts. The V call is TRBV5-4, the J call TRBJ2-1; D is perhaps TRBD1 (6 bases). The germline CDR1 and CDR2 sequences are SGHNT and YYREEE (reference sequence). V shed 2 bases and J shed 6 bases, with 15 bases lying between them. The CDR3 contains 15 residues. This CDR3 reads CASSLEGGVSNEQFF. In DNA form, the CDR3 reads TGTGCCAGCAGCTTAGAAGGGGGAGTGAGCAATGAGCAGTTCTTC.

This clone has just a few counts. The rearrangement uses TRBV5-1 and TRBJ2-7; TRBD2 matches 8 bases. The ends lost 4 bases at V and 6 bases at J; junction bases unmatched: 12. CDR1 is SGHRS and CDR2 is YFSETQ in the germline V gene. There are 15 residues in the CDR3. CDR3 region: CASSPSAGVIGEQYF. In nucleotides, the CDR3 is TGCGCCAGCAGCCCCTCAGCGGGAGTGATCGGCGAGCAGTACTTC.

The V gene is TRBV6-6, the J gene TRBJ2-2; D ambiguous. Trimming left V 4 bases short and J 0 bases short, with 12 bases between. This CDR3 region has 16 residues. Germline V CDR1 and CDR2: MNHNY, SVGAGI (reference sequence). In nucleotides, the CDR3 is TGTGCCAGCAGTTTCCGGCCAGCGCCGAACACCGGGGAGCTGTTTTTT. Residues: CASSFRPAPNTGELFF.

The chain has TRBV10-3 and TRBJ1-1; D gene unclear. CDR1 ENHRY and CDR2 SYGVKD come from the germline V gene. The CDR3 has 12 residues. Trimming stripped 2 bases from V and 7 bases from J, with 8 bases between. The CDR3 here is CAISEIGNEAFF. The CDR3 nucleotides are TGTGCCATCAGTGAGATCGGGAATGAAGCTTTCTTT.

This chain uses TRBV7-2 with TRBJ2-4; D ambiguous. CDR3 length: 12 amino acids. Germline V lookup: CDR1 SGHTA, CDR2 FQGNSA. Trimming pared 5 bases from V and 5 bases from J, leaving 7 bases between. CDR3: CASSRYQNIQYF. The CDR3 DNA reads as TGTGCCAGCAGCCGGTACCAAAACATTCAGTACTTC. The whole variable domain, remainder taken from reference TRBV7-2 and TRBJ2-4, is GAGVSQSPSNKVTEKGKDVELRCDPISGHTALYWYRQSLGQGLEFLIYFQGNSAPDKSGLPSDRFSAERTGGSVSTLTIQRTQQEDSAVYLCASSRYQNIQYFGAGTRLSVL.

The rearrangement joins TRBV11-2 to TRBJ2-4, with D unresolved. The CDR3 runs 13 residues. CDR1 is SGHAT and CDR2 is FQNNGV in the germline V gene. V shed 6 bases and J shed 0 bases, with 6 bases lying between them. In DNA form, the CDR3 reads TGTGCCAGCAGTTCGTTAGCCAAAAACATTCAGTACTTC. Encoded protein: CASSSLAKNIQYF.

This clone was seen more than once but under ten times. This rearrangement joins TRBV19 to TRBJ2-5, with D perhaps TRBD2 (6 bases). Germline V gene sequence: CDR1 LNHDA, CDR2 SQIVND (reference sequence). V was shortened by 4 bases and J by 2 bases, with 11 bases between the two germline ends. The CDR3 has 14 residues. CDR3: CASSTGLIQETQYF. In DNA, the CDR3 is TGTGCCAGTAGTACCGGACTAATTCAAGAGACCCAGTACTTC.

This clone has a handful of counts. The V call is TRBV2, the J call TRBJ2-1, with a weak D call TRBD2 (5 bases). This CDR3 comprises 12 residues. Trimming removed 5 bases at V and 9 bases at J, with 11 bases between. Germline CDR1 and CDR2: SNHLY and FYNNEI. CDR3 amino acids: CASSPRRGEQFF. The CDR3, as DNA: TGTGCCAGCAGTCCCCGTCGGGGTGAGCAGTTCTTC.

This clone has just a few counts. The V and J genes are TRBV6-5 and TRBJ2-6, with D possibly matching TRBD1 (6 bases). CDR3 length equals 15 residues. Between the trimmed V and J ends, which lost 6 bases and 2 bases, there was a span of 11 bases. Germline V lookup: CDR1 MNHEY, CDR2 SVGAGI. The CDR3 region has the DNA TGTGCCAGCAGGTCCACAGGGCCTGGGGCCAACGTCCTGACTTTC. Amino acids: CASRSTGPGANVLTF.

The chain joins TRBV10-3 to TRBJ1-2; D is undetermined. Germline CDR1 ENHRY, CDR2 SYGVKD. The CDR3 is made up of 12 amino acids. V was cut by 5 bases and J by 2 bases, with 6 bases left in between. This CDR3 reads CAISRENYGYTF. Written as DNA, the CDR3 is TGTGCCATCAGTAGGGAAAACTATGGCTACACCTTC.

The V and J genes are TRBV6-5 and TRBJ2-2; D possibly matches TRBD1 or TRBD2 (7 bases each). Germline V gene lookup returns CDR1 MNHEY and CDR2 SVGAGI. The CDR3 has 14 amino acids. V was shortened by 10 bases and J by 4 bases, with 16 bases between the two germline ends. The CDR3 here is CAIRGGHPTGELFF. For the CDR3, the DNA is TGTGCCATCAGGGGGGGACACCCCACCGGGGAGCTGTTTTTT.

The J gene is TRBJ1-4, the V gene TRBV7-9; possibly TRBD1 for D (5 bases). Germline assignment: CDR1 SEHNR and CDR2 FQNEAQ (reference sequence). The CDR3 covers 15 residues. The V end was cut by 4 bases, the J end by 5 bases, with 14 bases between. In DNA form, the CDR3 reads TGTGCCAGCAGCTCCCGGGCGGGGGAAAATGAAAAACTGTTTTTT. Its protein product is CASSSRAGENEKLFF. The variable domain in full, with the rest retrieved from reference TRBV7-9 and TRBJ1-4, is DTGVSQNPRHKITKRGQNVTFRCDPISEHNRLYWYRQTLGQGPEFLTYFQNEAQLEKSRLLSDRFSAERPKGSFSTLEIQRTEQGDSAMYLCASSSRAGENEKLFFGSGTQLSVL.

As for this clone: A much more abundant neighbour one base away suggests this may be a read error. The chain couples TRBV7-2 to TRBJ2-5, with a tentative D call TRBD2 (6 bases). Gene TRBJ2-7 matches the end of the DNA better, so the J call may be wrong. The CDR3 is 14 residues long. Germline V gene data show CDR1 as SGHTA and CDR2 as FQGNSA. Here the CDR3 reads CASSLGGTSYEQYF. The CDR3 coding sequence is TGTGCCAGCAGCTTAGGCGGGACCTCCTACGAGCAGTACTTC.

This chain connects TRBV28 to TRBJ2-5, with a weak D call TRBD1 (6 bases). Matching the DNA end better, TRBJ2-7 makes the J call doubtful. Germline V gene lookup returns CDR1 MDHEN and CDR2 SYDVKM. The CDR3 consists of 15 residues. The DNA of the CDR3 is TGTGCCAGCACCGCCCTCAGGGGATCGTCCTACGAGCAGTACTTC. It is translated as CASTALRGSSYEQYF.

In its sample, this clone was seen a few times. The CDR3 loop is CASSTGGETQYF. The CDR3 coding sequence is TGTGCCAGCAGCACGGGCGGGGAGACCCAGTACTTC. The genes are TRBV7-9 and TRBJ2-5, with TRBD2 as a possible D gene (5 bases). Germline lookup yields CDR1 SEHNR and CDR2 FQNEAQ (reference sequence). V was shortened by 5 bases and J by 5 bases, with 9 bases between the two germline ends. The length of the CDR3 is 12 residues.

This clone was seen a handful of times. The chain links TRBV10-3 to TRBJ2-3, with 9 bases matching TRBD2. Looked up from germline, CDR1 is ENHRY and CDR2 is SYGVKD. The CDR3 is made up of 16 amino acids. The V gene end was trimmed by 0 bases and the J gene end by 0 bases; junction bases not matched to a gene: 1. The CDR3 DNA is TGTGCCATCAGTGAGTCTCTAGCGGGAAGCACAGATACGCAGTATTTT. Translating gives CAISESLAGSTDTQYF.

The CDR3 reads CASSLTLRGEGYNEQFF. CDR3 sequence (DNA): TGTGCCAGCTCGCTAACCTTGAGAGGGGAAGGGTACAATGAGCAGTTCTTC. This chain connects TRBV18 to TRBJ2-1; D is possibly TRBD1 or TRBD2 (5 bases each). Germline CDR1 KGHSH, CDR2 LQKENI. The ends were cut back, 6 bases at V and 4 bases at J, with 22 bases in the middle. The CDR3 totals 17 residues.

The V gene is TRBV9, the J gene TRBJ2-5; maybe TRBD1 (5 bases). The germline V gene has CDR1 SGDLS and CDR2 YYNGEE. The length of the CDR3 is 14 residues. V was shortened by 2 bases and J by 4 bases, with 12 bases between the two germline ends. CDR3 sequence: CASSVAGTGETQYF. CDR3 in DNA: TGTGCCAGCAGCGTCGCAGGAACAGGAGAGACCCAGTACTTC.